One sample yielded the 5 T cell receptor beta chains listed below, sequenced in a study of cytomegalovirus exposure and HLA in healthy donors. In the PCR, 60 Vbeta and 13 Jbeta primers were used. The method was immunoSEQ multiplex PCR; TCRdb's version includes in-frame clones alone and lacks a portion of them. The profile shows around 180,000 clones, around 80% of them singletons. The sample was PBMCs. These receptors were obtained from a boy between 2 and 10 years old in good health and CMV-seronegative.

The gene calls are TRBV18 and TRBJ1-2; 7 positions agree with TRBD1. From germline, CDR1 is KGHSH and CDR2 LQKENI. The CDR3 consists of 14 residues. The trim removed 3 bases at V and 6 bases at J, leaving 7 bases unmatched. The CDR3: CASSPRDRSNGYTF. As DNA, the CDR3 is TGTGCCAGCTCACCCCGGGACAGATCCAATGGCTACACCTTC.

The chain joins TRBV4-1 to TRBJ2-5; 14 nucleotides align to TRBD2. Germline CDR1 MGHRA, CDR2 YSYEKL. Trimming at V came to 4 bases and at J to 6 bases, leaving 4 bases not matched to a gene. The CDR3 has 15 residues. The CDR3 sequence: CASSRLAGGTKTQYF. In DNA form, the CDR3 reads TGCGCCAGCAGCCGACTAGCGGGGGGGACAAAGACCCAGTACTTC.

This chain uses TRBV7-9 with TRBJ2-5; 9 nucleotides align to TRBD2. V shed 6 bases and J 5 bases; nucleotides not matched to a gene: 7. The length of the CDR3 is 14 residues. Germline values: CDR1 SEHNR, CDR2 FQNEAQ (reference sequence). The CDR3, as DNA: TGTGCCAGCAGTCAAGCGGGGGGTAGGGAGACCCAGTACTTC. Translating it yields CASSQAGGRETQYF.

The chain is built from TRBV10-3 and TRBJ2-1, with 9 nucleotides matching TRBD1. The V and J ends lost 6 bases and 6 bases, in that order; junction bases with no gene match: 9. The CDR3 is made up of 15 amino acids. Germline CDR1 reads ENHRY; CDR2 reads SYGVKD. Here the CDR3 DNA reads TGTGCCATCAGCCCACGACAGGGGGGCGTCAATGAGCAGTTCTTC. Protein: CAISPRQGGVNEQFF.

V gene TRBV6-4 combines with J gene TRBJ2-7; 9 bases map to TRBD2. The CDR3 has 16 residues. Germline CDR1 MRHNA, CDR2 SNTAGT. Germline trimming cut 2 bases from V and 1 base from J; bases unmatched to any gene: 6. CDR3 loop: CASSDVGLAGSYEQYF. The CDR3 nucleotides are TGTGCCAGCAGTGACGTGGGGCTAGCGGGATCCTACGAGCAGTACTTC.